This note documents a single T cell receptor beta chain sequence. MiXCR was run by TCRdb on the 5' RACE reads, yielding one entry per CDR3 protein. The sample lists 100,000 to 120,000 distinct CDR3 sequences, about 10% seen once, with 20% to 25% in the top ten. V lost 2 bases to trimming and J lost 0 bases, with 9 bases between them. This CDR3 region has 15 residues. Germline CDR1 is SGHAT and CDR2 is FQNNGV. These data belong to a study of spatial heterogeneity in lung cancer. The sample's time point: blood at routine non-recurrence follow-up after resection. The chain links TRBV11-2 to TRBJ2-3; D remains ambiguous. The specimen was PBMCs, collected at follow-up. The sequence was collected from a female donor with early-stage non-small cell lung cancer. The CDR3 spells CASSLRVGSTDTQYF. The CDR3 DNA reads TGTGCCAGCAGCTTAAGAGTGGGAAGCACAGATACGCAGTATTTT. Supplemented by reference TRBV11-2 and TRBJ2-3, the full variable domain reads EAGVAQSPRYKIIEKRQSVAFWCNPISGHATLYWYQQILGQGPKLLIQFQNNGVVDDSQLPKDRFSAERLKGVDSTLKIQPAKLEDSAVYLCASSLRVGSTDTQYFGPGTRLTVL.